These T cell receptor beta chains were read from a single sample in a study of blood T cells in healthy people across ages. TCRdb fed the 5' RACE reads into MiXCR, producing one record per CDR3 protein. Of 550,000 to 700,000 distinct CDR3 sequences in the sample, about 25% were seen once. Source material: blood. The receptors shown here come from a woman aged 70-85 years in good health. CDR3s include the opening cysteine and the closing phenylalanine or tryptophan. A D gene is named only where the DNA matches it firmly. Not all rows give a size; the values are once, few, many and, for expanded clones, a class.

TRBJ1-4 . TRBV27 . CASTRTARNEKLFF TGTGCCAGCACCCGGACAGCCCGGAATGAAAAACTGTTTTTT
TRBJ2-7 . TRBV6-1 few CASSPWTAGYSYEQYF TGTGCCAGCAGCCCTTGGACAGCCGGATACTCCTACGAGCAGTACTTC
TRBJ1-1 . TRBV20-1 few CSARIGRGNTEAFF TGCAGTGCCAGAATTGGCAGGGGGAACACTGAAGCTTTCTTT
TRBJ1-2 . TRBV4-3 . CASSPSTQETYGYTF TGCGCCAGCAGCCCTAGTACCCAGGAGACTTATGGCTACACCTTC
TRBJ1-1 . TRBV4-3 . CASSQGQVDTEAFF TGCGCCAGCAGCCAAGGGCAGGTCGACACTGAAGCTTTCTTT
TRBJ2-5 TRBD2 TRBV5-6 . CASSLREGGETQYF TGTGCCAGCAGCTTGAGGGAGGGTGGAGAGACCCAGTACTTC
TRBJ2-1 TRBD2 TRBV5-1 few CASKLAGSSYNEQFF TGCGCCAGCAAACTAGCGGGGAGCTCCTACAATGAGCAGTTCTTC
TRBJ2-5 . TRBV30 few CAWSTDLQETQYF TGTGCCTGGAGTACGGACCTCCAAGAGACCCAGTACTTC
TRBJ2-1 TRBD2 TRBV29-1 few CSAPVSGGESEQFF TGCAGCGCCCCGGTGTCCGGGGGGGAAAGTGAGCAGTTCTTC
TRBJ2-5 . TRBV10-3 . CAISGVRETQYF TGTGCCATCAGTGGAGTTAGAGAGACCCAGTACTTC
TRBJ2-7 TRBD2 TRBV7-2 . CASSATSGGAYEQYF TGTGCCAGCAGCGCGACTAGCGGGGGGGCCTACGAGCAGTACTTC
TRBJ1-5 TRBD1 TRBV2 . CASSPDRGQGQPQHF TGTGCCAGCAGTCCGGACAGGGGACAGGGACAGCCCCAGCATTTT
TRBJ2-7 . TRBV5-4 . CASSSTGSYEQYF TGTGCCAGCAGCTCGACAGGAAGCTACGAGCAGTACTTC
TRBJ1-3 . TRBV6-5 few CASSYAGAGRSSGNTIYF TGTGCCAGCAGTTACGCAGGGGCGGGACGGTCCTCTGGAAACACCATATATTTT
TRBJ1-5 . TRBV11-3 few CASSDQGPRPPQHF TGTGCCAGCAGCGATCAGGGGCCCCGGCCTCCCCAGCATTTT
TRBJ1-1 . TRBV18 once CASSPTGLRAEAFF TGTGCCAGCTCACCAACAGGCCTTAGGGCTGAAGCTTTCTTT
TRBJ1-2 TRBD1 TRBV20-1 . CSAGPPGGLIYGYAF TGCAGTGCTGGCCCTCCAGGGGGTTTAATCTATGGCTACGCCTTC
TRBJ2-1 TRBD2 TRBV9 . CASSPTPSGSYNEQFF TGTGCCAGCAGCCCTACTCCTAGCGGGAGCTACAATGAGCAGTTCTTC
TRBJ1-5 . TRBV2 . CASSESTGDQPQHF TGTGCCAGCAGCGAGAGCACAGGAGATCAGCCCCAGCATTTT
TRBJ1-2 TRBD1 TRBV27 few CASSSDRVHGYTF TGTGCCAGCAGTTCGGACAGGGTACACGGCTACACCTTC
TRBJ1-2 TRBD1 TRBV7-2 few CASSHGQGFGYTF TGTGCCAGCAGCCACGGACAGGGTTTTGGCTACACCTTC
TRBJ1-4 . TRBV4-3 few CASSQDRGARGEKLFF TGCGCCAGCAGCCAAGATCGGGGGGCTAGAGGGGAAAAACTGTTTTTT